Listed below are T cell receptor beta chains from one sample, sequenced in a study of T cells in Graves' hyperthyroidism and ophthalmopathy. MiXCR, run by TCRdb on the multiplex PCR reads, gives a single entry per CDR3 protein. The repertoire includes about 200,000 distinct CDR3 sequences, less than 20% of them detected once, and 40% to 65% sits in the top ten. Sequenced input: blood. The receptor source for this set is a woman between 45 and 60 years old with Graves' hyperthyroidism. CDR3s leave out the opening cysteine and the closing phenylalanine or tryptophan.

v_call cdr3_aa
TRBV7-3 ASSLGAGTMNTEAF
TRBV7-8 ASSLALEAF
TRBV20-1 SASTGTLTQF
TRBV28 ASSSMGQGGDTQY
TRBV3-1 ASSQGGTGATNEQF
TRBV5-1 ASSSGQQETQY
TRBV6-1 ASQQPGGNTIY
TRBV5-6 ASSKTGKFYGYT
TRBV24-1 ATKGQQDSLDQPQH
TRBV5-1 ASKWSFGGLNTGELF
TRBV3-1 ASSQDWVRNTEAF
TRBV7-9 ASSSKRGHTDTQY
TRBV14 ASSHPAKGETQY
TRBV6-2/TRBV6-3 ASSSGVEYEQY